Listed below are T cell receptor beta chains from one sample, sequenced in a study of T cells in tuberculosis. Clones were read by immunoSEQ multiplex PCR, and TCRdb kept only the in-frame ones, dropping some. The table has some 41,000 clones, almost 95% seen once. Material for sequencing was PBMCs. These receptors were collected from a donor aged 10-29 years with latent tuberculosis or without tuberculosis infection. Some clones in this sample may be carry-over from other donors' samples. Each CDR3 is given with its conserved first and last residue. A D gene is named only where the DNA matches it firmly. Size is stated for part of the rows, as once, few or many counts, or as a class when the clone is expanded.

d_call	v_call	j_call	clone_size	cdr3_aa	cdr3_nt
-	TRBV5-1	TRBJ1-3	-	CASSLGPSGNTIYF	TGCGCCAGCAGCTTGGGTCCATCTGGAAACACCATATATTTT
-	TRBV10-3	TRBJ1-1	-	CAISDPAGGEDTEAFF	TGTGCCATCAGTGATCCCGCTGGGGGGGAGGACACTGAAGCTTTCTTT
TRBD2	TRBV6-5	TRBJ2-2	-	CASSYAGEAGELFF	TGTGCCAGCAGTTACGCGGGGGAGGCCGGGGAGCTGTTTTTT
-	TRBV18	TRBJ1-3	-	CASSPLDLRSSGNTIYF	TGTGCCAGCTCACCCTTAGATCTGAGGAGCTCTGGAAACACCATATATTTT
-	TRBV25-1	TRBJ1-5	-	CASSTGNQPQHF	TGTGCCAGCAGTACCGGGAATCAGCCCCAGCATTTT
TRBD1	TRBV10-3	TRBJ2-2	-	CAITPDRTTNTGELFF	TGTGCCATCACCCCGGACAGGACCACGAACACCGGGGAGCTGTTTTTT
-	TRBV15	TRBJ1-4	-	CATSRGQENEKLFF	TGTGCCACCAGCAGAGGCCAGGAAAATGAAAAACTGTTTTTT
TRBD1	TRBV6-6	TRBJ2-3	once	CASREQGTDTQYF	TGTGCCAGCAGAGAACAGGGGACAGATACGCAGTATTTT
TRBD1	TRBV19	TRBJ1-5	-	CASSIGTGGIGNQPQHF	TGTGCCAGTAGTATCGGGACAGGGGGTATAGGCAATCAGCCCCAGCATTTT
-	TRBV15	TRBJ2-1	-	CATSRDSERHNEQFF	TGTGCCACCAGCAGAGATAGCGAGCGCCACAATGAGCAGTTCTTC
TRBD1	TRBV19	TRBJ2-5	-	CASSTSTGVSETQYF	TGTGCCAGTAGTACCTCGACAGGGGTGTCAGAGACCCAGTACTTC
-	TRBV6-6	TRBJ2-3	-	CATKLGGSDTQYF	TGTGCCACCAAGTTAGGGGGATCGGATACGCAGTATTTT
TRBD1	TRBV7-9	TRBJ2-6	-	CASSTLLGQYSGANVLTF	TGTGCCAGCAGCACCCTCTTGGGACAGTACTCTGGGGCCAACGTCCTGACTTTC
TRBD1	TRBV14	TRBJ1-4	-	CASSHSNDRGKLFF	TGTGCCAGCAGCCACTCGAACGACAGGGGAAAACTGTTTTTT
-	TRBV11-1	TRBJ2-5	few	CASSLDRQETQYF	TGTGCCAGCAGCCTGGACAGACAAGAGACCCAGTACTTC
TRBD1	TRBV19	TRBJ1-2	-	CASSPGTGGYGYTF	TGTGCCAGTAGCCCCGGGACAGGGGGCTATGGCTACACCTTC
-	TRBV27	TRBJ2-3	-	CASSLSRAGPQYF	TGTGCCAGCAGTTTATCCCGGGCAGGGCCCCAGTATTTT
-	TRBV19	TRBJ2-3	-	CASTPAQGGTDTQYF	TGTGCCAGTACCCCCGCTCAAGGGGGAACAGATACGCAGTATTTT
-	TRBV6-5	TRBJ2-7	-	CASTATDNYEQYF	TGTGCCAGCACCGCGACAGACAACTACGAGCAGTACTTC
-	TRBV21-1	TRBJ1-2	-	CASSKGRSSYGYTF	TGTGCCAGCAGCAAAGGGAGAAGCTCCTATGGCTACACCTTC
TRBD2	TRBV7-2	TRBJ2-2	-	CASSPASGAYTGELFF	TGTGCCAGCAGCCCTGCCAGCGGGGCATACACCGGGGAGCTGTTTTTT
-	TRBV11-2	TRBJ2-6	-	CASSPNPGSGANVLTF	TGTGCCAGCAGCCCGAACCCGGGCTCTGGGGCCAACGTCCTGACTTTC
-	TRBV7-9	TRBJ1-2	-	CASSLTIPGHKNYGYTF	TGTGCCAGCAGCTTAACGATCCCGGGACATAAAAACTATGGCTACACCTTC
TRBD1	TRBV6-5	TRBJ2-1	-	CASSYDTRGGPNEQFF	TGTGCCAGCAGTTACGATACTAGAGGGGGCCCCAATGAGCAGTTCTTC
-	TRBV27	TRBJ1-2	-	CASSFTAHYGYTF	TGTGCCAGCAGTTTTACTGCTCACTATGGCTACACCTTC
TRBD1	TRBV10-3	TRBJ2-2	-	CAIGLRDRDTGELFF	TGTGCCATCGGCCTCCGGGACAGGGACACCGGGGAGCTGTTTTTT
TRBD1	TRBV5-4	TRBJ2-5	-	CASSPQGAAETQYF	TGTGCCAGTAGCCCCCAGGGGGCTGCAGAGACCCAGTACTTC
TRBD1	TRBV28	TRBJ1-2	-	CASSFRRGSADGYTF	TGTGCCAGCAGTTTCCGCAGGGGGAGTGCGGATGGCTACACCTTC
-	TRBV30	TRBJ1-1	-	CAWNPPYRNTEAFF	TGTGCCTGGAACCCACCCTACAGAAACACTGAAGCTTTCTTT
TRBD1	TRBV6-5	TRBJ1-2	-	CASTMTGGDHGYTF	TGTGCCAGCACCATGACAGGGGGCGATCATGGCTACACCTTC
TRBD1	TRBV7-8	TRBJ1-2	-	CASSFGQGNNYGYTF	TGTGCCAGCAGCTTTGGACAGGGTAACAACTATGGCTACACCTTC
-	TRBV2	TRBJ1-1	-	CASSRGPNTEAFF	TGTGCCAGCTCCAGGGGTCCGAACACTGAAGCTTTCTTT
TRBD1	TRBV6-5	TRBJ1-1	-	CASSQGQGAFF	TGTGCCAGCAGTCAGGGACAGGGAGCTTTCTTT
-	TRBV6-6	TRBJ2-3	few	CASSPGADTQYF	TGTGCCAGCAGTCCGGGAGCAGATACGCAGTATTTT
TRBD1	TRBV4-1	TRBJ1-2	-	CASSHMGQGDYGYTF	TGCGCCAGCAGCCATATGGGACAGGGGGACTATGGCTACACCTTC
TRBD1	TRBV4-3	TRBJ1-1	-	CASSQAVLGQGMNTEAFF	TGCGCCAGCAGCCAAGCGGTTCTTGGACAGGGGATGAACACTGAAGCTTTCTTT
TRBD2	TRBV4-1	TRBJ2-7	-	CASSQIAGGRYEQYF	TGCGCCAGCAGCCAGATAGCGGGGGGGAGGTACGAGCAGTACTTC
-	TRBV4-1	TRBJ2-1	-	CASSQAEAPNEQFF	TGCGCCAGCAGCCAAGCGGAGGCCCCGAATGAGCAGTTCTTC
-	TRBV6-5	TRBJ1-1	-	CASSYGRDTEAFF	TGTGCCAGCAGTTACGGCAGGGACACTGAAGCTTTCTTT
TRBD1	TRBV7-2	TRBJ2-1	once	CASSLLWDRDNEQFF	TGTGCCAGCAGCTTGTTATGGGACAGGGACAATGAGCAGTTCTTC
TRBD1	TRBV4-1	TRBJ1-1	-	CASSQDVDRAPMNTEAFF	TGCGCCAGCAGCCAAGATGTGGACAGGGCCCCCATGAACACTGAAGCTTTCTTT
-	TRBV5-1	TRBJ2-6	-	CASNLGPSGANVLTF	TGCGCCAGCAATTTGGGCCCCTCTGGGGCCAACGTCCTGACTTTC